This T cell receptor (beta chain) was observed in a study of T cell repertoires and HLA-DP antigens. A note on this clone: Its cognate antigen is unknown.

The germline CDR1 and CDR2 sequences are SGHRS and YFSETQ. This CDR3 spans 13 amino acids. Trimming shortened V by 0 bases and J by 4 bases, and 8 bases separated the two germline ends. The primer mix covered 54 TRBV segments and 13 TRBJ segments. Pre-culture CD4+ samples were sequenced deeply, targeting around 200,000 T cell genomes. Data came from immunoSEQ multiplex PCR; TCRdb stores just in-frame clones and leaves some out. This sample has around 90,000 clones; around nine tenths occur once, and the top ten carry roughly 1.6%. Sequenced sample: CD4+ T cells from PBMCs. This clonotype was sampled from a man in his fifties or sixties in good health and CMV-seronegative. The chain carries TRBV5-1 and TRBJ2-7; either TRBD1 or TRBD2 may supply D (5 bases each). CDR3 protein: CASSLGGNYEQYF. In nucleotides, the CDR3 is TGCGCCAGCAGCTTGGGGGGGAATTACGAGCAGTACTTC.